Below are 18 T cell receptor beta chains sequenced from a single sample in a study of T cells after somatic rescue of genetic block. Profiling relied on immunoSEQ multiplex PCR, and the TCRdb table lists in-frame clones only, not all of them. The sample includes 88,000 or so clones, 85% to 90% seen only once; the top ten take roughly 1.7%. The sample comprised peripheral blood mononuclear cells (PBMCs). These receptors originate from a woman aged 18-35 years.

CDR3: CASHPGSPLHF. CDR3 in DNA: TGTGCCAGCCATCCAGGGAGCCCCCTCCACTTT. The V gene is TRBV27, the J gene TRBJ1-6; weak D call: TRBD1 (5 bases). Germline V gene lookup returns CDR1 MNHEY and CDR2 SMNVEV (reference sequence). This CDR3 region has 11 residues. Trimming took 8 bases from V and 13 from J, leaving 12 bases between them.

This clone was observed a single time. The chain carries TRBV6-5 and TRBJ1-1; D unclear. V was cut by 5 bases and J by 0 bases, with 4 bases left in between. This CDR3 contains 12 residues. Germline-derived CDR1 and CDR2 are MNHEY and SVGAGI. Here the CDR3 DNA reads TGTGCCAGCAGTGGCATGAACACTGAAGCTTTCTTT. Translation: CASSGMNTEAFF.

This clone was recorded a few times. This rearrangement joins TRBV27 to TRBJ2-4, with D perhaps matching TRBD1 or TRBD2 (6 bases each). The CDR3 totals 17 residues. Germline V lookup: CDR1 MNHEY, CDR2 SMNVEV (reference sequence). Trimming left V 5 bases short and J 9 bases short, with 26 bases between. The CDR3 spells CASSPGVGGQANGIQYF. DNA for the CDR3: TGTGCCAGCAGTCCAGGGGTCGGGGGCCAGGCAAATGGCATTCAGTACTTC.

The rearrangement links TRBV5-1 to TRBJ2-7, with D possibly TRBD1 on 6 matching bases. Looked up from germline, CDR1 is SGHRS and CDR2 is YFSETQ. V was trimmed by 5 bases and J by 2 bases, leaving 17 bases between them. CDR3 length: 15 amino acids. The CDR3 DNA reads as TGCGCCAGCAGACAAATTCTACAGGGTACCTACGAGCAGTACTTC. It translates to CASRQILQGTYEQYF.

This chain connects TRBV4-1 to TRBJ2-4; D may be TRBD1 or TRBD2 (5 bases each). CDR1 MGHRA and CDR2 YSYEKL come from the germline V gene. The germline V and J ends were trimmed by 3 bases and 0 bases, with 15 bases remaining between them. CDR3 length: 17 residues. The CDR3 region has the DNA TGCGCCAGCAGCCACGTATGGGACCTACTAGCCAAAAACATTCAGTACTTC. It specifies CASSHVWDLLAKNIQYF.

CDR3 nucleotides: TGTGCCAGCAGTCCCAGGACAGGGGGGGGCTACACCTTC. This sequence encodes CASSPRTGGGYTF. The V call is TRBV6-6, the J call TRBJ1-2; 10 bases are shared with TRBD1. The CDR3 runs 13 residues. V gave up 5 bases and J gave up 8 bases; unmatched junction bases: 5. Germline loops: CDR1 MNHNY, CDR2 SVGAGI (reference sequence).

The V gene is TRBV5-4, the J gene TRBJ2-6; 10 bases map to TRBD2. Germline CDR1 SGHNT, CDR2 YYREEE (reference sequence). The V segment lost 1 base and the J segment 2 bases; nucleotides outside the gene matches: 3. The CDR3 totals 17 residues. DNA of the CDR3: TGTGCCAGCAGCTTGTCAGCGGGAGGGCCTGGGGCCAACGTCCTGACTTTC. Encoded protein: CASSLSAGGPGANVLTF.

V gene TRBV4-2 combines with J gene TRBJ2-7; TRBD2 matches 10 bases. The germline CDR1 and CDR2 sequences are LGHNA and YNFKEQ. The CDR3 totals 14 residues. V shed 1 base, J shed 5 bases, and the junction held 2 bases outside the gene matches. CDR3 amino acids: CASSQVGTSDEQYF. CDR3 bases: TGTGCCAGCAGCCAAGTGGGGACTAGCGACGAGCAGTACTTC.

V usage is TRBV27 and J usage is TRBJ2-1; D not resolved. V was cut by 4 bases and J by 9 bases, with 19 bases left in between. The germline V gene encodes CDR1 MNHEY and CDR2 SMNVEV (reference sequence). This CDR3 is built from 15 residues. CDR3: CASSSASMRKVEQFF. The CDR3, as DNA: TGTGCCAGCAGTTCCGCTTCCATGAGGAAGGTTGAGCAGTTCTTC.

Here the CDR3 DNA reads TGTGCCAGCAGCTACCTCCCCCGGGGTGCTAATGAAAAACTGTTTTTT. Translated, it gives CASSYLPRGANEKLFF. The chain uses TRBV5-6 and TRBJ1-4, with unresolved D. V was shortened by 3 bases and J by 3 bases, with 15 bases between the two germline ends. The CDR3 sequence is 16 residues long. Germline V CDR1 and CDR2: SGHDT, YYEEEE.

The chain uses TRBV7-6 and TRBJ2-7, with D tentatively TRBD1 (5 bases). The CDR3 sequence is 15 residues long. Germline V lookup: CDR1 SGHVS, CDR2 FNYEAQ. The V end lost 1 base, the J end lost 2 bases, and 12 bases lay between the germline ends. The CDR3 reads CASSLGSGQAYEQYF. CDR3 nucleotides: TGTGCCAGCAGCTTAGGATCAGGGCAAGCCTACGAGCAGTACTTC.

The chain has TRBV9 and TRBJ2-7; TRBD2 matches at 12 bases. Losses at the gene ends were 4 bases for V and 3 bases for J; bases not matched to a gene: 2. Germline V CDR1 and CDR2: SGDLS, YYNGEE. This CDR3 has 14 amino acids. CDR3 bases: TGTGCCAGCAGCTTGACTAGCGGGGGCTACGAGCAGTACTTC. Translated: CASSLTSGGYEQYF.

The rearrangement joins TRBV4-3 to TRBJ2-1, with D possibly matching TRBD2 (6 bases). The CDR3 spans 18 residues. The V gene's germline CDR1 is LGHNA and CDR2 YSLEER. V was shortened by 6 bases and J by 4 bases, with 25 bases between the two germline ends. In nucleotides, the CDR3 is TGCGCCAGCAGTCGCAAGGTGGGGGGACTTTCACTTTACAATGAGCAGTTCTTC. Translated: CASSRKVGGLSLYNEQFF.

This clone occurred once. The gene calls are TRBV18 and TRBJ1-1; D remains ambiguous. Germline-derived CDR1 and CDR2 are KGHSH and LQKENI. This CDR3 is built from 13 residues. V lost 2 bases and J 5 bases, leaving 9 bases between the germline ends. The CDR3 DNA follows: TGTGCCAGCTCACCAACCCAGAGGACTGAAGCTTTCTTT. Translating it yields CASSPTQRTEAFF.

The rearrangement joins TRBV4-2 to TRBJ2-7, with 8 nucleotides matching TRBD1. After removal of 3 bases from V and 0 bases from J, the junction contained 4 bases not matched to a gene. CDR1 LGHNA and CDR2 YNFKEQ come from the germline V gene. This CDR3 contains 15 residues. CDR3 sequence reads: CASSQGQAPSYEQYF. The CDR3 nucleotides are TGTGCCAGCAGCCAGGGACAGGCTCCCTCCTACGAGCAGTACTTC.

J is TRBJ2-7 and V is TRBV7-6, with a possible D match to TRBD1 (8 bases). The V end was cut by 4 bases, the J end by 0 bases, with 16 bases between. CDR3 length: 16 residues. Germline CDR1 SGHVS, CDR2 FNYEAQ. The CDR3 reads CASSSRQGRASYEQYF. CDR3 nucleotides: TGTGCCAGCAGCTCTCGACAGGGGAGGGCCTCCTACGAGCAGTACTTC.

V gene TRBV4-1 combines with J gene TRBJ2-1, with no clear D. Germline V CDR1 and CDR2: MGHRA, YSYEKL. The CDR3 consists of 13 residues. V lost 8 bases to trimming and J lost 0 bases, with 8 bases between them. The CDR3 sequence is CASAMSSYNEQFF. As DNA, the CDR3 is TGCGCCAGCGCGATGTCCTCCTACAATGAGCAGTTCTTC.

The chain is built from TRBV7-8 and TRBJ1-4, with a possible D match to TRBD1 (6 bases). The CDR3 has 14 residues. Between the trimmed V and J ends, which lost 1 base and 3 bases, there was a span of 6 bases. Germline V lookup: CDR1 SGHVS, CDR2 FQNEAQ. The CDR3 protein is CASSLGTANEKLFF. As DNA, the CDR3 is TGTGCCAGCAGCTTAGGGACAGCTAATGAAAAACTGTTTTTT.